A single sample gave rise to the 4 T cell receptor beta chains below, sequenced in a study of shared clonotypes between healthy human individuals. Clones were read by immunoSEQ multiplex PCR, and TCRdb kept only the in-frame ones, dropping some. The top ten clones hold more than 0.1% of a sample with some 2,100,000 clones, nearly 97% of them seen once. Sequenced input: naive CD4+ T cells sorted from blood. Subset defined: CD45RA+ positively selected. These TCRs come from a man aged 18 to 35 in good health.

About this clone itself: The same CDR3 also results from other DNA sequences found in this sample. This chain joins TRBV30 and TRBJ1-1, with D possibly TRBD1 on 6 matching bases. CDR1 and CDR2 from the germline V gene are GTSNPN and SVGIG (reference sequence). The V gene lost 4 bases and the J gene lost 1 base, with 7 bases spanning the gap. The CDR3 totals 12 residues. The CDR3 here is CAWTQGNTEAFF. In nucleotides, the CDR3 is TGTGCCTGGACACAGGGGAACACTGAAGCTTTCTTT.

CDR3 amino acids: CAWTLHYNSPLHF. As DNA, the CDR3 is TGTGCCTGGACCCTGCACTATAATTCACCCCTCCACTTT. The chain couples TRBV30 to TRBJ1-6; no reliable D call. V shed 4 bases and J shed 3 bases, with 7 bases lying between them. The germline CDR1 and CDR2 sequences are GTSNPN and SVGIG (reference sequence). The CDR3 spans 13 residues.

The V call is TRBV5-1, the J call TRBJ2-1; D uncertain. The CDR3 sequence is 14 residues long. The germline V gene has CDR1 SGHRS and CDR2 YFSETQ. Trimming pared 4 bases from V and 0 bases from J, leaving 8 bases between. CDR3 in amino acids: CASSGWSSYNEQFF. In DNA, the CDR3 is TGCGCCAGCAGCGGGTGGAGCTCCTACAATGAGCAGTTCTTC.

This rearrangement joins TRBV6-5 to TRBJ1-2; TRBD1 is a possible D gene (5 bases). The CDR3 extends over 13 amino acids. Trimming removed 2 bases from V and 5 bases from J, with 9 bases in between. CDR1 and CDR2 from the germline V gene are MNHEY and SVGAGI. CDR3 bases: TGTGCCAGCAGTTACGTGGGGCTGTATGGCTACACCTTC. It translates to CASSYVGLYGYTF.